This TCR beta chain is drawn from a study of graft-versus-host responses after intestinal transplantation (dated by TCRdb to about 2021). About the full investigation: Multivisceral, liver-intestinal, or isolated intestinal transplants were received by the recipients. The cohort enrolled about two dozen intestinal transplant recipients, one of whom was a retransplant, and a few patients without pretransplant specimens were excluded. Samples from three later patients were sequenced in-house on an Illumina MiSeq with MiXCR processing rather than by the commercial service. Alloreactive clones were identified by sequencing pre-transplant mixed lymphocyte reaction products and comparing them with unstimulated pre-transplant donor and recipient T cells. Graft-versus-host and host-versus-graft alloreactive T cell clones were tracked in the graft, circulation and bone marrow after intestinal transplantation using bulk TCR-beta CDR3 sequencing. Donor T cell macrochimerism was defined as a peak of at least 4% donor T cells among recipient peripheral blood mononuclear cells. All recipients received anti-thymocyte globulin induction followed by maintenance tacrolimus and steroids for approximately 3 years. The study at large found these results: GvH clones turned up in recipient bone marrow, with some appearing earlier in ileal mucosa or blood, a pattern consistent with an intestinal mucosal origin. In patients with donor T cell macrochimerism, the allografts had high GvH to HvG T cell clonal ratios. Early after transplant, peak levels of circulating GvH clones were found to be associated with declines in HvG clones. The conclusions were limited by the relatively low number and heterogeneity of the intestinal transplant patients.

Blood samples were collected up to 4 times in the first month after transplant and then at least monthly when available. The method behind the library was the immunoSEQ multiplex PCR assay. Adaptive Biotechnologies carried out high-throughput TCR-beta CDR3 sequencing of genomic DNA for most patients. On the study's bioinformatics: TCR sequencing data for around 19 patients were retrieved from Adaptive's ImmunoSEQ software; three other patients were processed with MiXCR and VDJtools. CDR3 nucleotide sequences shared between donor and recipient were removed because the origin of such sequences could not be assigned. At least 2-fold expansion over unstimulated cells and a minimum CFSE-low frequency of 0.002% (template counts) or 0.001% (read counts) were required for clones to be classified as alloreactive. Clones detected in sequenced pre-transplant spleen, lymph node, or MLR CFSE-low populations of the donor or recipient were defined as mappable. The cumulative frequency of alloreactive clones was calculated as a percentage of all sequences, weighted by copy number. The clones in this table, taken by TCRdb from immuneACCESS, are in-frame only. Not every clone is retained; where verified, under half of the shortfall comes from an unresolved V gene, and the cause of the rest is unknown. D and trimming were read from the DNA, whereas the V and J calls and clone size are those reported in that table. For this sample the table gives about 45,000 clones, of which about 91% were detected only once. Roughly 4.5% of the sample belongs to the ten largest clones.

V lost 1 base and J lost 4 bases; the stretch between them is 13 bases long. From a lookup of the germline V gene, CDR1 and CDR2 are SGHTA and FQGNSA. Inclusive of the bounding cysteine and phenylalanine, the CDR3 is 15 residues long. Kept here is only the CDR3 DNA, which spans 45 bases and is read in frame from base 1. Concerning this clone itself: Its target antigen remains unknown. No base qualities exist here, and no much larger clone lies one base off it.

The V and J segments used are TRBV7-2 and TRBJ2-5; the best D guess is TRBD1, with 5 bases matching. Source: PBMCs, taken 524 days after transplant. This receptor was identified in a human patient who received an intestinal transplant, so some T cells may come from the graft donor. The DNA is as follows: TGTGCCAGCAGCTTAGTGGGTTGGCAGGGAGAGACCCAGTACTTC. It codes for CASSLVGWQGETQYF.